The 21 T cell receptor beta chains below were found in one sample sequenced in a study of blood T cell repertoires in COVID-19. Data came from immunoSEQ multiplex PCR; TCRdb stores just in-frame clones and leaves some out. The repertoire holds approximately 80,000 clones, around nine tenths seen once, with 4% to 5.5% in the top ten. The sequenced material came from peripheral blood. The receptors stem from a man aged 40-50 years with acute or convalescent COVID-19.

CDR3 sequence (DNA): TGCGCCAGCTCCTTAAGCGGGGGGTCCATCTACGAGCAGTACTTC. Translating it yields CASSLSGGSIYEQYF. The rearrangement joins TRBV4-1 to TRBJ2-7, with 9 bases that match TRBD2. Germline V gene lookup returns CDR1 MGHRA and CDR2 YSYEKL. The CDR3 runs 15 residues. V shed 8 bases, J shed 3 bases, and the junction held 11 bases outside the gene matches.

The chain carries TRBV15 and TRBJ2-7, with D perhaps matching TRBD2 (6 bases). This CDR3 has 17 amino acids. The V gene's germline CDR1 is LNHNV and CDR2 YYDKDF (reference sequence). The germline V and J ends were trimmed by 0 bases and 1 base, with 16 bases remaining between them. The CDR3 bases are TGTGCCACCAGCAGAGATTATCCCGGACTAAGTTCCTACGAGCAGTACTTC. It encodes CATSRDYPGLSSYEQYF.

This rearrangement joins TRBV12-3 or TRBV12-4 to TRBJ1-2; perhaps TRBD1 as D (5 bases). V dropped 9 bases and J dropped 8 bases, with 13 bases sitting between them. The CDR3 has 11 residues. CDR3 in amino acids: CASLRGRGYTF. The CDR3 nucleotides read TGTGCCAGTCTCCGGGGGAGAGGCTACACCTTC.

The CDR3 loop reads CASSMTSANTGELFF. The CDR3 DNA reads TGCGCCAGCAGCATGACTAGCGCAAACACCGGGGAGCTGTTTTTT. V and J are TRBV5-1 and TRBJ2-2; 8 bases are shared with TRBD2. CDR1 SGHRS and CDR2 YFSETQ come from the germline V gene. V dropped 4 bases and J dropped 2; count of bases not matched to a gene: 4. The CDR3 length is 15 residues.

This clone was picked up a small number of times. The CDR3, as DNA: TGCGCCAGCAGGCCTCCCCAGGAAGCTTTCTTT. Translating gives CASRPPQEAFF. J is TRBJ1-1 and V is TRBV5-1; D not resolved. Germline CDR1 and CDR2: SGHRS and YFSETQ. Trimming pared 5 bases from V and 8 bases from J, leaving 10 bases between. There are 11 residues in the CDR3.

The CDR3 DNA reads as TGCGCCAGCAGCCAGCTTGCTGGACAGGGGGTGACAGATACGCAGTATTTT. Encoded protein: CASSQLAGQGVTDTQYF. The rearrangement uses TRBV4-3 and TRBJ2-3, with 10 bases matching TRBD1. V trimming: 3 bases; J trimming: 3 bases; junction bases outside the gene matches: 9. The CDR3 consists of 17 residues. Per germline, CDR1 LGHNA and CDR2 YSLEER.

The CDR3 sequence: CASSYGQGLAGAEQYF. As DNA, the CDR3 is TGTGCCAGCAGCTATGGACAGGGACTAGCGGGAGCCGAGCAGTACTTC. The chain employs TRBV5-6 and TRBJ2-7, with 14 bases fitting TRBD2. J gave up 6 bases and V 3 bases, and 8 bases lay outside the gene matches. The CDR3 totals 16 residues. Germline CDR1 reads SGHDT; CDR2 reads YYEEEE.

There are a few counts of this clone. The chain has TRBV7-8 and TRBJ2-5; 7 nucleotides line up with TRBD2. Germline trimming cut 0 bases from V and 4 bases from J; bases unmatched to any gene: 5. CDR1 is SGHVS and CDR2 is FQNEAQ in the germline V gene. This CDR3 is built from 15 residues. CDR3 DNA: TGTGCCAGCAGCTTAGCGGGGGGGGAGGGAGAGACCCAGTACTTC. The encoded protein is CASSLAGGEGETQYF.

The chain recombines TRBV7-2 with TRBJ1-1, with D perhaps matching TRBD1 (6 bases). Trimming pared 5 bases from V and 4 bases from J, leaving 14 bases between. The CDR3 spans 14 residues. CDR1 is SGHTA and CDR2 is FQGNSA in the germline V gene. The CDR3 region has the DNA TGTGCCAGCAGCCCTCAGGGGTTGCGCACTGAAGCTTTCTTT. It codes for CASSPQGLRTEAFF.

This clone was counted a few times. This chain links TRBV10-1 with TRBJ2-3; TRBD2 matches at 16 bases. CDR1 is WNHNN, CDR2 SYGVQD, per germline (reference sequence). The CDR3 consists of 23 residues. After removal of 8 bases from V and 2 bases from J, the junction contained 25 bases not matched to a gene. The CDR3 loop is CASGPVTTNTGTSGRAHTDTQYF. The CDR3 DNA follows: TGCGCCAGCGGACCCGTAACTACTAATACCGGGACTAGCGGGAGGGCCCACACAGATACGCAGTATTTT.

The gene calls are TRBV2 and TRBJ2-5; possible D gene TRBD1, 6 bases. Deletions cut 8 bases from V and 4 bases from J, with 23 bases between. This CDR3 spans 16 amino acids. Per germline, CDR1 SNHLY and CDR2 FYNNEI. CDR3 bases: TGTGCCAGCCATACCCTAGGAACAGGGATAGGAGAGACCCAGTACTTC. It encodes CASHTLGTGIGETQYF.

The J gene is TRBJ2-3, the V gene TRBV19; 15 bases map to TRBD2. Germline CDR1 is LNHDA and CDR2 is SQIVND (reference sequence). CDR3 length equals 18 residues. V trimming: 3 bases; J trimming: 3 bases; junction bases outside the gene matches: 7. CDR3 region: CASSIRSGLAGGTDTQYF. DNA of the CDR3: TGTGCCAGTAGTATCCGATCGGGACTAGCGGGGGGTACAGATACGCAGTATTTT.

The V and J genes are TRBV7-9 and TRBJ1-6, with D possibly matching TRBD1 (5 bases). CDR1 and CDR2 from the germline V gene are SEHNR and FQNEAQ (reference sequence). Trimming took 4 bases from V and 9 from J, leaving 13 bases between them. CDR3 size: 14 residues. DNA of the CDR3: TGTGCCAGCAGCTACCCCCACGGGGGTTCACCCCTCCACTTT. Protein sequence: CASSYPHGGSPLHF.

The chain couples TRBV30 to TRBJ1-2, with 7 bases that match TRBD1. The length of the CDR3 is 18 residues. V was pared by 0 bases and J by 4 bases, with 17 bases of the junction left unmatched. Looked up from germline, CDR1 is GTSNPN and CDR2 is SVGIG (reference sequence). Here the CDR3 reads CAWSVLPRTDRAVYGYTF. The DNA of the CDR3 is TGTGCCTGGAGTGTACTCCCCCGTACCGACAGGGCCGTCTATGGCTACACCTTC. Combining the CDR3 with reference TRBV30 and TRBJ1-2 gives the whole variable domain SQTIHQWPATLVQPVGSPLSLECTVEGTSNPNLYWYRQAAGRGLQLLFYSVGIGQISSEVPQNLSASRPQDRQFILSSKKLLLSDSGFYLCAWSVLPRTDRAVYGYTFGSGTRLTVV.

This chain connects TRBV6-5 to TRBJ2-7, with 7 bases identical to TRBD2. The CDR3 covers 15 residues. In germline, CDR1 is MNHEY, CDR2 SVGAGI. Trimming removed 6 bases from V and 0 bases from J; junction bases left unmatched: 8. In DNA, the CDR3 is TGTGCCAGCAGGCTGGGGGAGGGGAGCTCCTACGAGCAGTACTTC. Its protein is CASRLGEGSSYEQYF.

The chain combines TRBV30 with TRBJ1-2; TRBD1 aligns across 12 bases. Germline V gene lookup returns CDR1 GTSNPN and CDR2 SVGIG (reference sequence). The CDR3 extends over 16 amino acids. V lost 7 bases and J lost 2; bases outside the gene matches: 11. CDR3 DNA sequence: TGTGCCTCCCTCTTGGGACAGGGGGCGACGAACTATGGCTACACCTTC. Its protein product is CASLLGQGATNYGYTF.

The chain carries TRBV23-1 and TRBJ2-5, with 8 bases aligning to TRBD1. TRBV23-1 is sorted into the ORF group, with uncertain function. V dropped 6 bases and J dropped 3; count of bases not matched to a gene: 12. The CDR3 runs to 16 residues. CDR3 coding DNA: TGCGCCAGCAGCCTAACGCAGGGGGCCCTAGAAGAGACCCAGTACTTC. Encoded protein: CASSLTQGALEETQYF.

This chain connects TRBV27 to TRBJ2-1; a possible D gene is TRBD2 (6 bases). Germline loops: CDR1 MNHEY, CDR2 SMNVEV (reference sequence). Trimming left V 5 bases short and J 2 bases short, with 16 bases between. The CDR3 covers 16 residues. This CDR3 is CASSITLAKPYNEQFF. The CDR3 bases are TGTGCCAGCAGTATTACCCTAGCGAAACCCTACAATGAGCAGTTCTTC.

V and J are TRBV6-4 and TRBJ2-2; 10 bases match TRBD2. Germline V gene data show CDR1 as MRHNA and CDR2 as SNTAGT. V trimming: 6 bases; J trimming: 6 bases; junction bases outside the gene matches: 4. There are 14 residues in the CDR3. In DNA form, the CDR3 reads TGTGCCAGCAGCCAGCGGGGGGGCCCCGGGGAGCTGTTTTTT. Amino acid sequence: CASSQRGGPGELFF.

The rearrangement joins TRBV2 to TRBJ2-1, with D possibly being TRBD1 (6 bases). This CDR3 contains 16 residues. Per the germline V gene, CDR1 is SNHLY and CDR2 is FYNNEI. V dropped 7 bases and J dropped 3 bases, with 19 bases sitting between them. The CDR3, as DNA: TGTGCCAGCACCAATAAGTTGGGCAGGGGCTACAATGAGCAGTTCTTC. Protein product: CASTNKLGRGYNEQFF.

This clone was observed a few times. CDR3 nucleotides: TGCGCCAGCAGCTTGGAGGGGGAGTGGGGCACTGAAGCTTTCTTT. Protein sequence: CASSLEGEWGTEAFF. The gene calls are TRBV5-1 and TRBJ1-1; D might be TRBD1 (6 bases). CDR3 length: 15 amino acids. The V end lost 0 bases, the J end lost 4 bases, and 13 bases lay between the germline ends. Germline V gene sequence: CDR1 SGHRS, CDR2 YFSETQ.